Shown below are 20 T cell receptor beta chains from a single sample sequenced in a study of cytomegalovirus exposure and HLA in healthy donors (dated by TCRdb to between 2016 and 2019). The protocol used for the library was the immunoSEQ multiplex PCR assay. For the multiplex PCR, a mixture combining 60 forward primers for TCR Vbeta segments and 13 reverse primers for TCR Jbeta segments was used. The source is immuneACCESS, and TCRdb retained only in-frame sequences with V and J called. Part of the clones is not carried over; for the studies checked, unresolved V genes explain less than half of this, and the remainder is unexplained. For this sample the table gives some 91,000 clones, of which around nine tenths were detected only once. Of the sample, approximately 10% is held by the ten largest clones. Sequences were obtained from PBMCs. The origin of the receptors is a man between 25 and 39 years old in good health and CMV-seropositive.

The V call is TRBV28, the J call TRBJ2-1; 7 nucleotides line up with TRBD1. With V trimmed by 8 bases and J by 4 bases, 5 bases remained unmatched. Per the germline V gene, CDR1 is MDHEN and CDR2 is SYDVKM. This CDR3 comprises 13 residues. The CDR3 loop is CASQGGQYNEQFF. In DNA, the CDR3 is TGTGCCAGCCAAGGGGGCCAGTACAATGAGCAGTTCTTC.

The table lists this clone with a count of one. The chain carries TRBV28 and TRBJ2-7, with 8 bases fitting TRBD2. The CDR3 is made up of 17 amino acids. Germline CDR1 is MDHEN and CDR2 is SYDVKM. The V segment lost 5 bases and the J segment 3 bases; nucleotides outside the gene matches: 15. CDR3 in amino acids: CASSEGITSGSRYEQYF. CDR3 DNA: TGTGCCAGCAGTGAGGGGATAACTAGCGGAAGTCGCTACGAGCAGTACTTC.

This chain uses TRBV7-9 with TRBJ2-7; possible D gene TRBD1, 6 bases. The CDR3 has 14 amino acids. Germline CDR1 reads SEHNR; CDR2 reads FQNEAQ (reference sequence). The V gene lost 3 bases and the J gene lost 5 bases, with 14 bases spanning the gap. CDR3 region: CASSLSQGSNEQYF. CDR3 DNA: TGTGCCAGCAGCTTGTCACAGGGTAGCAACGAGCAGTACTTC. The whole variable domain, filled in from reference TRBV7-9 and TRBJ2-7, reads DTGVSQNPRHKITKRGQNVTFRCDPISEHNRLYWYRQTLGQGPEFLTYFQNEAQLEKSRLLSDRFSAERPKGSFSTLEIQRTEQGDSAMYLCASSLSQGSNEQYFGPGTRLTVT.

The chain has TRBV27 and TRBJ2-7; D uncertain. The CDR3 runs to 13 residues. Trimming took 2 bases from V and 3 from J, leaving 8 bases between them. Germline V gives CDR1 MNHEY, CDR2 SMNVEV (reference sequence). CDR3 bases: TGTGCCAGCAGTTTACACGGAGACTACGAGCAGTACTTC. It encodes CASSLHGDYEQYF.

V gene TRBV7-6 combines with J gene TRBJ2-6, with TRBD2 identical over 9 bases. Per the germline V gene, CDR1 is SGHVS and CDR2 is FNYEAQ. This CDR3 comprises 19 residues. V shed 1 base and J 1 base; nucleotides not matched to a gene: 8. Written as DNA, the CDR3 is TGTGCCAGCAGCTTAGAAAGTCTAGCGGGATGGTCTGGGGCCAACGTCCTGACTTTC. This encodes CASSLESLAGWSGANVLTF. Together with reference TRBV7-6 and TRBJ2-6, the CDR3 gives the full variable domain: GAGVSQSPRYKVTKRGQDVALRCDPISGHVSLYWYRQALGQGPEFLTYFNYEAQQDKSGLPNDRFSAERPEGSISTLTIQRTEQRDSAMYRCASSLESLAGWSGANVLTFGAGSRLTVL.

The chain carries TRBV10-3 and TRBJ1-3; maybe TRBD1 (6 bases). The V end lost 6 bases, the J end lost 2 bases, and 17 bases lay between the germline ends. Germline V gives CDR1 ENHRY, CDR2 SYGVKD. The CDR3 extends over 16 amino acids. DNA for the CDR3: TGTGCCATCAGGATGACAGGCCTTGGGGCTGGAAACACCATATATTTT. Its translation is CAIRMTGLGAGNTIYF.

The chain carries TRBV2 and TRBJ2-7; TRBD2 agrees at 11 bases. With V trimmed by 2 bases and J by 6 bases, 6 bases remained unmatched. The CDR3 extends over 15 amino acids. Germline CDR1 is SNHLY and CDR2 is FYNNEI. CDR3 in amino acids: CASSETSGSVGEQYF. CDR3 nucleotide sequence: TGTGCCAGCAGTGAAACTAGCGGGAGTGTTGGCGAGCAGTACTTC.

This rearrangement joins TRBV9 to TRBJ2-3, with D unclear. CDR3 size: 13 residues. Trimming took 6 bases from V and 0 from J, leaving 8 bases between them. The germline V gene encodes CDR1 SGDLS and CDR2 YYNGEE. The CDR3 DNA reads TGTGCCAGCAACTCCCCAAGCACAGATACGCAGTATTTT. It yields the protein CASNSPSTDTQYF.

The V call is TRBV18, the J call TRBJ2-5; D is perhaps TRBD2 (6 bases). The CDR3 has 13 residues. V was pared by 3 bases and J by 5 bases, with 10 bases between. Germline CDR1 is KGHSH and CDR2 is LQKENI. The CDR3 coding sequence is TGTGCCAGCTCACCCGGCGGGATGGAGACCCAGTACTTC. This encodes CASSPGGMETQYF.

The chain employs TRBV30 and TRBJ1-4; no clear D. The V gene lost 3 bases and the J gene lost 1 base, with 15 bases spanning the gap. The CDR3 is 16 amino acids. Per the germline V gene, CDR1 is GTSNPN and CDR2 is SVGIG (reference sequence). The CDR3 spells CAWRRFPPLTNEKLFF. The CDR3 DNA is TGTGCCTGGAGGAGATTTCCACCGTTAACTAATGAAAAACTGTTTTTT.

V is TRBV2 and J is TRBJ1-5; 9 bases align to TRBD1. The junction had 10 bases not matched to a gene; V was cut back by 5 bases and J by 5 bases. The CDR3 is 16 residues long. The germline V gene has CDR1 SNHLY and CDR2 FYNNEI. The CDR3 here is CASSPSTGGRYQPQHF. CDR3 bases: TGTGCCAGCAGTCCGTCAACAGGGGGCAGGTATCAGCCCCAGCATTTT.

The chain's CDR3 is CASSLGREQETQYF. As DNA, the CDR3 is TGTGCCAGCAGCCTTGGACGGGAACAAGAGACCCAGTACTTC. The rearrangement uses TRBV5-4 and TRBJ2-5; possibly TRBD2 for D (5 bases). This CDR3 is 14 amino acids long. Trimming removed 4 bases from V and 2 bases from J, with 12 bases in between. Per the germline V gene, CDR1 is SGHNT and CDR2 is YYREEE (reference sequence).

Regarding this clone: Other DNA sequences from this sample encode an identical CDR3 as well. The chain joins TRBV5-8 to TRBJ2-1; 7 bases align to TRBD2. With 4 bases clipped from V and 3 bases from J, the junction kept 7 bases outside the gene matches. The CDR3 length is 15 residues. CDR1 is SGHTS and CDR2 is YDEGEE in the germline V gene. The CDR3 bases are TGTGCCAGCAGCCTGGCCGGGACTAACTACAATGAGCAGTTCTTC. It yields the protein CASSLAGTNYNEQFF.

The V call is TRBV28, the J call TRBJ2-2; 10 nucleotides agree with TRBD1. With 8 bases clipped from V and 6 bases from J, the junction kept 3 bases outside the gene matches. The CDR3 is made up of 13 amino acids. The germline gives CDR1 MDHEN, CDR2 SYDVKM. In DNA, the CDR3 is TGTGCCAGCGACGGACAGGGGGCCGGGGAGCTGTTTTTT. Amino acid sequence: CASDGQGAGELFF.

V usage is TRBV4-2 and J usage is TRBJ2-1; TRBD2 matches at 15 bases. This CDR3 region has 18 residues. Losses at the gene ends were 7 bases for V and 7 bases for J; bases not matched to a gene: 14. Germline CDR1 is LGHNA and CDR2 is YNFKEQ. DNA of the CDR3: TGTGCCAGCACCTACGACGGAGGGGGACTAGCGGGAGGTAATGAGCAGTTCTTC. It is translated as CASTYDGGGLAGGNEQFF.

A single count supports this clone. The chain links TRBV2 to TRBJ2-2; D might be TRBD2 (6 bases). Germline V CDR1 and CDR2: SNHLY, FYNNEI. This CDR3 spans 14 amino acids. The V end was cut by 7 bases, the J end by 4 bases, with 13 bases between. The CDR3 region is CASMTGTGTGELFF. CDR3 in DNA: TGTGCCAGCATGACCGGGACTGGCACCGGGGAGCTGTTTTTT.

The chain has TRBV10-3 and TRBJ2-7; 9 nucleotides agree with TRBD1. From germline, CDR1 is ENHRY and CDR2 SYGVKD. J lost 3 bases, V lost 6 bases, and 3 bases had no gene match. The CDR3 is made up of 13 amino acids. The CDR3: CAISRQGDYEQYF. The CDR3 bases are TGTGCCATCAGCCGACAGGGGGACTACGAGCAGTACTTC.

The CDR3 loop is CASNGGFNQPQHF. CDR3 DNA sequence: TGTGCCAGCAATGGGGGGTTCAATCAGCCCCAGCATTTT. J is TRBJ1-5 and V is TRBV7-8, with TRBD1 as a possible D gene (5 bases). V lost 7 bases and J 3 bases, leaving 10 bases between the germline ends. Germline CDR1 SGHVS, CDR2 FQNEAQ. The CDR3 is 13 amino acids.

This clone has a single count. V is TRBV19 and J is TRBJ2-7; 8 nucleotides align to TRBD1. The CDR3 has 14 amino acids. Germline CDR1 reads LNHDA; CDR2 reads SQIVND (reference sequence). Losses at the gene ends were 6 bases for V and 4 bases for J; bases not matched to a gene: 8. DNA for the CDR3: TGTGCCAGTAGGAGGGCAGGGACAGGATACGAGCAGTACTTC. Its protein product is CASRRAGTGYEQYF.

The chain links TRBV5-5 to TRBJ1-4; possibly TRBD1 for D (5 bases). The CDR3 has 17 residues. Deletions cut 0 bases from V and 0 bases from J, with 12 bases between. CDR1 is SGHKS, CDR2 YYEKEE, per germline (reference sequence). The CDR3: CASSLGGQGATNEKLFF. DNA for the CDR3: TGTGCCAGCAGCTTGGGGGGCCAGGGTGCAACTAATGAAAAACTGTTTTTT.